The rows below give T cell receptor beta chains drawn from one sample of a study of T cells expressing NK-cell markers. With the 5' RACE reads reprocessed, TCRdb shows one record per CDR3 protein and no DNA. In all, the sample yields some 340,000 distinct CDR3 sequences. The sequenced material came from blood T cells: a sorted CD56 or NKG2C T cell subset, CD4+ or CD8+ T cells, or bulk PBMC T cells (not recorded which). The receptor source for this set is a man between 18 and 69 years old in good health. CDR3s include the opening cysteine and the closing phenylalanine or tryptophan.

J gene	V gene	CDR3 protein
TRBJ2-5	TRBV2	CASSEQGFVQTQYF
TRBJ2-3	TRBV20-1	CSAPSRGGRGTQYF
TRBJ1-4	TRBV6-1	CASRDGRGEKLFF
TRBJ2-2	TRBV19	CASSGGTSGGTGELFF
TRBJ2-5	TRBV6-1	CASSARDSGWQETQYF
TRBJ2-3	TRBV5-3	CARSLKTASTDTQYF
TRBJ1-6	TRBV6-1	CASSVVGSTYNSPLHF
TRBJ2-3	TRBV7-2	CASSSPRTDTQYF
TRBJ1-4	TRBV12-3/TRBV12-4	CASSTTISNEKLFF
TRBJ2-5	TRBV5-5	CASSMGPLAETQYF
TRBJ1-1	TRBV5-1	CASSPPYGRNTEAFF
TRBJ2-3	TRBV5-1	CASSLVARNTDTQYF
TRBJ2-6	TRBV3-1	CASSQGMGPSGANVLTF
TRBJ2-1	TRBV5-6	CASSFGQGLVNEQFF
TRBJ2-7	TRBV6-4	CASSDWTGGMGEQYF
TRBJ2-2	TRBV7-2	CASSSKGRGPNTGELFF
TRBJ1-4	TRBV7-2	CASSPGGGGKKLFF
TRBJ2-2	TRBV12-3/TRBV12-4	CASTLVRRTGELFF
TRBJ2-2	TRBV7-8	CASSLGRTAGELFF
TRBJ2-3	TRBV5-5	CASSLGISGGHRDTQYF
TRBJ1-4	TRBV6-6	CAINRGGNEKLFF
TRBJ2-6	TRBV5-6	CASSLSPTSGANVLTF
TRBJ2-7	TRBV20-1	CSATDDPGSKAEQYF
TRBJ1-6	TRBV6-1	CASKRDYNSPLHF
TRBJ1-4	TRBV11-2	CASSLGLAVAEKLFF
TRBJ2-1	TRBV6-5	CASSFIHSGVTYNEQFF
TRBJ2-3	TRBV5-1	CASSQTSSGGSLYF
TRBJ2-7	TRBV29-1	CSVRDREPYEQYF
TRBJ1-5	TRBV7-8	CASSKGTGRNQPQHF
TRBJ2-7	TRBV4-1	CASSQLVAGGEQYF
TRBJ2-1	TRBV29-1	CSVSRSFGEQFF
TRBJ2-5	TRBV10-3	CAISETGTSKETQYF
TRBJ1-2	TRBV7-9	CASSPTKDVGGYTF
TRBJ2-5	TRBV5-1	CASSLGGTGALQETQYF
TRBJ2-2	TRBV3-1	CASSQGLAGAIRFF
TRBJ2-4	TRBV29-1	CSALGYTDRNIQYF
TRBJ2-3	TRBV24-1	CATSARTSGGAADTQYF
TRBJ1-2	TRBV5-4	CASSLGYGGIANYGYTF
TRBJ1-1	TRBV6-1	CASTDGPLRNEAFF
TRBJ2-2	TRBV6-4	CASSDRGLGRELFF
TRBJ2-1	TRBV7-9	CASSSRTHASRNEQFF
TRBJ2-1	TRBV6-1	CASRERGASSSYNEQFF
TRBJ2-7	TRBV21-1	CASPQRASLEQYF
TRBJ2-7	TRBV6-1	CASGQGTFTSSYEQYF
TRBJ2-1	TRBV12-5	CASGLVLNSYNEQFF
TRBJ2-1	TRBV6-2/TRBV6-3	CASSWDSYNEQFF
TRBJ2-7	TRBV18	CASSPRAGGPDGEQYF
TRBJ2-7	TRBV5-1	CASSDPIGQGPSEQYF
TRBJ2-7	TRBV5-1	CASSRYLAGLSYEQYF
TRBJ2-7	TRBV5-1	CASSWTAGRSYEQYF
TRBJ1-1	TRBV5-6	CASSTGQGFTEAFF
TRBJ2-2	TRBV2	CASSGQGRNTGELFF
TRBJ2-3	TRBV4-1	CASSRSFGTGYDTQYF
TRBJ2-7	TRBV12-3/TRBV12-4	CASSSRREQYF
TRBJ2-3	TRBV5-1	CASSRVGDSTDTQYF
TRBJ2-2	TRBV19	CASRSTRNTGELFF
TRBJ2-3	TRBV28	CASSSGDSKGDTQYF
TRBJ2-3	TRBV7-2	CASSLTARSGGTDTQYF
TRBJ2-6	TRBV6-4	CASSPRDRGSFRGANVLTF